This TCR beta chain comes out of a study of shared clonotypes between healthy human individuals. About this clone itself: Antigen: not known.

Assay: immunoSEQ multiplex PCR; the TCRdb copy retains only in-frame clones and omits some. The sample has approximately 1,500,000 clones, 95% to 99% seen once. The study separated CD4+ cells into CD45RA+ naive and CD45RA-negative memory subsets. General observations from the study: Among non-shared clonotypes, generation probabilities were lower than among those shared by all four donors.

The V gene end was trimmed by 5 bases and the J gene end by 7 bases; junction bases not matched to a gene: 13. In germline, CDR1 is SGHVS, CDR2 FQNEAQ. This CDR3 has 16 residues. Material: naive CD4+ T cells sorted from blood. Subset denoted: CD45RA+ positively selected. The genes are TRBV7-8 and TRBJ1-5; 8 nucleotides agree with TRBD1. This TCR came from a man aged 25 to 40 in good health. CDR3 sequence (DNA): TGTGCCAGCAGCCAGTTTGGACAGGGAAATTGGCAGCCCCAGCATTTT. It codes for CASSQFGQGNWQPQHF.